The next 6 T cell receptor beta chains were all read from a single sample in a study of response to subunit inactivated influenza vaccine. From the RT-PCR reads, TCRdb called clonotypes with MiXCR, one entry per CDR3 protein. The sample lists some 500,000 distinct CDR3 sequences, 16% occurring once. Sequencing used CD4+ T cells sorted from PBMCs, obtained less than 30 months after vaccination. The receptors here all came from a man aged 45 to 70 who received an inactivated influenza vaccine.

This clonotype was seen a few times. The CDR3 loop reads CASSPEQVSYEQYF. The CDR3 nucleotides are TGTGCCAGCTCACCCGAGCAAGTCTCCTACGAGCAGTACTTC. This sequence joins TRBV18 and TRBJ2-7; D gene unclear. Trimming pared 3 bases from V and 0 bases from J, leaving 9 bases between. The CDR3 runs 14 residues. Germline-derived CDR1 and CDR2 are KGHSH and LQKENI. The whole variable domain, filled in from reference TRBV18 and TRBJ2-7, reads NAGVMQNPRHLVRRRGQEARLRCSPMKGHSHVYWYRQLPEEGLKFMVYLQKENIIDESGMPKERFSAEFPKEGPSILRIQQVVRGDSAAYFCASSPEQVSYEQYFGPGTRLTVT.

The V gene is TRBV12-3 or TRBV12-4, the J gene TRBJ2-3; 13 bases map to TRBD2. V lost 3 bases, J lost 4 bases, and 7 bases stayed unmatched. The CDR3 is 17 residues long. The CDR3 spells CASSLVLTSGRSDTQYF. In DNA, the CDR3 is TGTGCCAGCAGTTTGGTCTTGACTAGCGGGAGGTCAGATACGCAGTATTTT.

This clonotype was seen a few times. This sequence joins TRBV12-3 or TRBV12-4 and TRBJ2-3; D not resolved. CDR3 length equals 12 residues. V dropped 5 bases and J dropped 7 bases, with 10 bases sitting between them. The CDR3 reads CASSHTQNTQYF. The CDR3 DNA follows: TGTGCCAGCAGTCATACACAAAATACGCAGTATTTT.

This clonotype showed up many times. This chain joins TRBV20-1 and TRBJ2-1; the match to TRBD2 covers 10 bases. CDR3 size: 14 residues. Germline lookup yields CDR1 DFQATT and CDR2 SNEGSKA (reference sequence). Germline trimming cut 4 bases from V and 4 bases from J; bases unmatched to any gene: 4. This CDR3 reads CSATGTSAYNEQFF. For the CDR3, the DNA is TGCAGTGCTACCGGGACTAGCGCTTACAATGAGCAGTTCTTC.

The V call is TRBV5-8, the J call TRBJ2-6; perhaps TRBD2 as D (5 bases). Per germline, CDR1 SGHTS and CDR2 YDEGEE. The CDR3 length is 15 residues. Trimming shortened V by 0 bases and J by 4 bases, and 8 bases separated the two germline ends. CDR3 loop: CASSLAGVGANVLTF. The DNA of the CDR3 is TGTGCCAGCAGCTTGGCCGGGGTCGGGGCCAACGTCCTGACTTTC.

This clonotype was counted many times. The J gene is TRBJ1-5, the V gene TRBV15; 10 bases are shared with TRBD1. This CDR3 region has 15 residues. Germline CDR1 and CDR2: LNHNV and YYDKDF (reference sequence). The V segment lost 2 bases and the J segment 4 bases; nucleotides outside the gene matches: 2. The CDR3 here is CATSRQGQGNQPQHF. The CDR3 bases are TGTGCCACCAGCAGACAGGGACAGGGGAATCAGCCCCAGCATTTT. The whole variable domain, filled in from reference TRBV15 and TRBJ1-5, reads DAMVIQNPRYQVTQFGKPVTLSCSQTLNHNVMYWYQQKSSQAPKLLFHYYDKDFNNEADTPDNFQSRRPNTSFCFLDIRSPGLGDTAMYLCATSRQGQGNQPQHFGDGTRLSIL.